Presented here are 25 T cell receptor beta chains from one specimen sequenced in a study of cytomegalovirus exposure and HLA in healthy donors (dated by TCRdb to 2016 to 2017). The library was produced with the immunoSEQ multiplex PCR assay. In TCRdb, the immuneACCESS table is reduced to in-frame sequences with V and J assigned. These tables do not hold every clone; where another copy was compared, an unresolved V gene accounts for under half, and the others remain unexplained. The sample has approximately 300,000 clones on record, 75% to 90% of them singletons. Approximately 1.2% of the sample lies in the top ten. Sequenced material: PBMCs. These receptors were collected from a woman aged 25 to 39 in good health and CMV-seropositive.

The rearrangement uses TRBV4-3 and TRBJ2-2, with D possibly TRBD2 on 5 matching bases. Germline CDR1 is LGHNA and CDR2 is YSLEER. The CDR3 covers 14 residues. V was trimmed by 3 bases and J by 3 bases, leaving 8 bases between them. CDR3 protein: CASSQGDYTGELFF. CDR3 nucleotides: TGCGCCAGCAGCCAGGGAGATTACACCGGGGAGCTGTTTTTT.

This clone was detected only a few times. This chain links TRBV27 with TRBJ1-5; 9 bases fit TRBD1. CDR1 and CDR2 (germline): MNHEY, SMNVEV (reference sequence). Trimming at V came to 4 bases and at J to 5 bases, leaving 6 bases not matched to a gene. The CDR3 has 15 residues. The CDR3 protein is CASSSLGQGDQPQHF. The CDR3 coding sequence is TGTGCCAGCAGTTCCTTGGGACAGGGAGATCAGCCCCAGCATTTT.

This clone was counted between two and nine times. The chain carries TRBV10-3 and TRBJ2-7, with 8 positions matching TRBD2. CDR1 is ENHRY, CDR2 SYGVKD, per germline. V lost 4 bases, J lost 0 bases, and 8 bases stayed unmatched. CDR3 length: 16 amino acids. In nucleotides, the CDR3 is TGTGCCATCAGTGGATCCGGGACTAGGAGCTCCTACGAGCAGTACTTC. This codes for CAISGSGTRSSYEQYF.

The chain joins TRBV7-2 to TRBJ1-1, with no clear D. V lost 3 bases to trimming and J lost 1 base, with 6 bases between them. The CDR3 length is 13 residues. In germline, CDR1 is SGHTA, CDR2 FQGNSA. The CDR3 sequence: CASSFLENTEAFF. CDR3 bases: TGTGCCAGCAGCTTTCTAGAGAACACTGAAGCTTTCTTT.

This clone has only one observation. The genes are TRBV5-1 and TRBJ2-7; 10 bases agree with TRBD1. This CDR3 spans 15 amino acids. Germline CDR1 SGHRS, CDR2 YFSETQ. Trimming removed 0 bases from V and 5 bases from J; junction bases left unmatched: 5. CDR3 region: CASSLEGQGLHEQYF. The CDR3 bases are TGCGCCAGCAGCTTGGAGGGACAGGGGTTGCACGAGCAGTACTTC.

CDR3 bases: TGTGCCAGCAGTATCCGGAGAACAGGGGTTCAAGCTTTCTTT. It specifies CASSIRRTGVQAFF. The chain combines TRBV27 with TRBJ1-1, with 7 bases that match TRBD1. Germline V lookup: CDR1 MNHEY, CDR2 SMNVEV (reference sequence). The CDR3 length is 14 residues. The trim removed 5 bases at V and 9 bases at J, leaving 12 bases unmatched.

The chain joins TRBV6-6 to TRBJ1-3, with a tentative D call TRBD1 (6 bases). CDR1 MNHNY and CDR2 SVGAGI come from the germline V gene (reference sequence). Trimming removed 1 base from V and 3 bases from J, with 10 bases in between. The CDR3 sequence is 15 residues long. The CDR3 bases are TGTGCCAGCAGTTACTACAGGGAGGGTGGAAACACCATATATTTT. It is translated as CASSYYREGGNTIYF.

The chain combines TRBV25-1 with TRBJ1-2; 9 positions match TRBD1. Trimming removed 4 bases from V and 7 bases from J; junction bases left unmatched: 7. Germline assignment: CDR1 MGHDK and CDR2 SYGVNS. CDR3 length: 14 amino acids. The CDR3 DNA follows: TGTGCCAGCAGTGTTCCGGGACAGGGACGTGGCTACACCTTC. It encodes CASSVPGQGRGYTF.

The CDR3 loop is CASTQLTGGRTKLFF. CDR3 nucleotide sequence: TGTGCCAGCACGCAACTCACAGGGGGAAGAACAAAACTGTTTTTT. The rearrangement joins TRBV28 to TRBJ1-4; 8 nucleotides line up with TRBD1. Germline loops: CDR1 MDHEN, CDR2 SYDVKM. V lost 7 bases to trimming and J lost 10 bases; unmatched junction nucleotides: 14. The CDR3 spans 15 residues.

This rearrangement joins TRBV25-1 to TRBJ2-3; TRBD2 aligns across 11 bases. This CDR3 comprises 17 residues. The germline V gene encodes CDR1 MGHDK and CDR2 SYGVNS. The V segment lost 4 bases and the J segment 2 bases; nucleotides outside the gene matches: 8. This CDR3 reads CASSAISGGDNTDTQYF. The CDR3 DNA is TGTGCCAGCAGTGCAATTAGCGGGGGGGATAACACAGATACGCAGTATTTT.

The chain combines TRBV7-3 with TRBJ1-1; 7 nucleotides match TRBD1. The CDR3 runs 15 residues. V shed 0 bases and J 5 bases; nucleotides not matched to a gene: 6. CDR1 and CDR2 (germline): SGHTA, FQGTGA. CDR3 sequence (DNA): TGTGCCAGCAGCTTAACCCGACAGGGAAGGACTGAAGCTTTCTTT. It specifies CASSLTRQGRTEAFF.

The chain joins TRBV7-6 to TRBJ2-7, with 16 bases that match TRBD2. The CDR3 is 18 amino acids. Germline V CDR1 and CDR2: SGHVS, FNYEAQ. Trimming cost V 2 bases and J 5 bases; bases outside gene matches: 9. This chain's CDR3 is CASSLRHGTSGRDHEQYF. The CDR3 bases are TGTGCCAGCAGCTTAAGACATGGGACTAGCGGGAGGGACCACGAGCAGTACTTC.

The V and J genes are TRBV4-3 and TRBJ2-7; TRBD1 agrees at 7 bases. The V and J ends lost 0 bases and 5 bases, in that order; junction bases with no gene match: 7. This CDR3 is built from 15 residues. The V gene's germline CDR1 is LGHNA and CDR2 YSLEER. CDR3 amino acids: CASSQDATGIDEQYF. CDR3 bases: TGCGCCAGCAGCCAAGATGCGACAGGGATTGACGAGCAGTACTTC.

As concerns this clone: This CDR3 is also generated by other DNA sequences in the sample. V and J are TRBV27 and TRBJ2-7, with D tentatively TRBD1 (5 bases). Trimming stripped 2 bases from V and 2 bases from J, with 7 bases between. The CDR3 is 13 residues long. Germline V gene lookup returns CDR1 MNHEY and CDR2 SMNVEV (reference sequence). In DNA form, the CDR3 reads TGTGCCAGCAGTTTAACAGGAACCTACGAGCAGTACTTC. This translates into CASSLTGTYEQYF.

CDR3 sequence reads: CASSLLPGQGNEQYF. For the CDR3, the DNA is TGTGCCAGCAGCTTACTTCCGGGACAGGGGAACGAGCAGTACTTC. The chain combines TRBV7-8 with TRBJ2-7; 10 positions match TRBD1. Germline V gene data show CDR1 as SGHVS and CDR2 as FQNEAQ. This CDR3 spans 15 amino acids. V trimming: 2 bases; J trimming: 5 bases; junction bases outside the gene matches: 6.

This clone was counted a few times. The V and J genes are TRBV19 and TRBJ1-6; D gene uncertain. CDR1 is LNHDA, CDR2 SQIVND, per germline (reference sequence). V was cut by 7 bases and J by 5 bases, with 15 bases left in between. This CDR3 spans 15 amino acids. The CDR3 loop is CASNPVPTNNSPLHF. The CDR3 DNA is TGTGCCAGTAACCCGGTACCTACTAATAATTCACCCCTCCACTTT.

The rearrangement joins TRBV5-1 to TRBJ1-6; the match to TRBD1 covers 9 bases. V lost 8 bases, J lost 10 bases, and 16 bases stayed unmatched. The CDR3 is 16 residues long. Germline CDR1 and CDR2: SGHRS and YFSETQ. The CDR3 DNA is TGCGCCAGTTCCCTTGCCGGGACAGGGAGTGGGTCACCCCTCCACTTT. This gives the protein CASSLAGTGSGSPLHF. Filled out from reference TRBV5-1 and TRBJ1-6, the complete variable domain reads KAGVTQTPRYLIKTRGQQVTLSCSPISGHRSVSWYQQTPGQGLQFLFEYFSETQRNKGNFPGRFSGRQFSNSRSEMNVSTLELGDSALYLCASSLAGTGSGSPLHFGNGTRLTVT.

This clone was counted a single time. The chain links TRBV9 to TRBJ2-1, with 10 positions matching TRBD2. Germline lookup yields CDR1 SGDLS and CDR2 YYNGEE. Trimming at V came to 0 bases and at J to 7 bases, leaving 7 bases not matched to a gene. There are 16 residues in the CDR3. DNA for the CDR3: TGTGCCAGCAGCGTAGGCAGCGGGAGGGCCGGGAATGAGCAGTTCTTC. Protein sequence: CASSVGSGRAGNEQFF.

The rearrangement joins TRBV18 to TRBJ2-1, with 8 nucleotides matching TRBD2. With 3 bases clipped from V and 0 bases from J, the junction kept 7 bases outside the gene matches. The CDR3 spans 17 residues. From germline, CDR1 is KGHSH and CDR2 LQKENI. The CDR3 DNA reads as TGTGCCAGCTCACCCCTGACTAGCGATAGCTCCTACAATGAGCAGTTCTTC. As protein: CASSPLTSDSSYNEQFF.

This sequence joins TRBV11-3 and TRBJ2-2; TRBD2 is a possible D gene (6 bases). Germline assignment: CDR1 SGHNT and CDR2 YENEEA. The CDR3 runs to 16 residues. V gave up 4 bases and J gave up 1 base, with 13 bases separating them. The DNA of the CDR3 is TGTGCCAGCAGCTCCGGCGGTAGCGGGAACACCGGGGAGCTGTTTTTT. Its protein is CASSSGGSGNTGELFF.

The V call is TRBV5-1, the J call TRBJ2-7, with D possibly matching TRBD1 (6 bases). V was trimmed by 4 bases and J by 0 bases, leaving 11 bases between them. Germline CDR1 and CDR2: SGHRS and YFSETQ. This CDR3 has 14 residues. The CDR3 region is CASSEGTLSYEQYF. CDR3 DNA: TGCGCCAGCAGCGAGGGGACACTCTCCTACGAGCAGTACTTC. The full variable domain, rest sourced from reference TRBV5-1 and TRBJ2-7, is KAGVTQTPRYLIKTRGQQVTLSCSPISGHRSVSWYQQTPGQGLQFLFEYFSETQRNKGNFPGRFSGRQFSNSRSEMNVSTLELGDSALYLCASSEGTLSYEQYFGPGTRLTVT.

This clone has only one observation. V and J are TRBV30 and TRBJ2-4; 10 bases fit TRBD2. The CDR3 covers 17 residues. With 0 bases clipped from V and 0 bases from J, the junction kept 5 bases outside the gene matches. Germline V gives CDR1 GTSNPN, CDR2 SVGIG (reference sequence). CDR3 nucleotide sequence: TGTGCCTGGAGTGTACCTACTAGCGGGGTAGCCAAAAACATTCAGTACTTC. This sequence encodes CAWSVPTSGVAKNIQYF.

V gene TRBV29-1 combines with J gene TRBJ2-1; D is ambiguous. V was pared by 3 bases and J by 6 bases, with 6 bases between. This CDR3 contains 11 residues. Germline CDR1 and CDR2: SQVTM and ANQGSEA. The CDR3 DNA is TGCAGCGTTGATGTGGGCAATGAGCAGTTCTTC. Its translation is CSVDVGNEQFF.

The gene calls are TRBV4-3 and TRBJ1-2, with D unresolved. The CDR3 runs 15 residues. V was clipped by 3 bases and J by 6 bases, with 17 bases between them. Germline CDR1 reads LGHNA; CDR2 reads YSLEER. The CDR3, as DNA: TGCGCCAGCAGCCAGCGCAAACCGGGTGTAAATGGCTACACCTTC. This codes for CASSQRKPGVNGYTF.

In its sample, this clone was seen once. The gene calls are TRBV18 and TRBJ1-2; 7 bases line up with TRBD1. Germline lookup yields CDR1 KGHSH and CDR2 LQKENI. The V segment lost 5 bases and the J segment 4 bases; nucleotides outside the gene matches: 4. This CDR3 contains 13 residues. The CDR3 coding sequence is TGTGCCAGCTCAGGGACAGCCTCCTATGGCTACACCTTC. This sequence encodes CASSGTASYGYTF.